The clone carrying this T cell receptor (beta chain) is a singleton in its sample. One end of the junction is discordant with germline, which a read error may explain. The study ran its PCR with 60 Vbeta and 13 Jbeta primers. Only in-frame clones appear in the TCRdb table, and some are missing; sequencing was by immunoSEQ multiplex PCR. There are some 100,000 clones in the sample; 79% occur only once, and 3.5% to 5% lies in the top ten. This sample is drawn from a study of cytomegalovirus exposure and HLA in healthy donors. CDR3 length: 17 amino acids. Germline V lookup: CDR1 SEHNR, CDR2 FQNEAQ (reference sequence).

The clonotype originates from a female donor in good health and CMV-seropositive. J is TRBJ1-1 and V is TRBV7-9; TRBD1 matches at 9 bases. The sample taken for sequencing was PBMCs. The CDR3 nucleotides read TGTTCCAGCAGCTTAGCACGGGACAGGGTGAGAAACACTGAAGCTTTCTTT. Protein sequence: CSSSLARDRVRNTEAFF.